This TCR beta chain was identified during a study of T cell responses to AZD1222 COVID-19 vaccine. Study observations and caveats: Just five or six AZD1222 recipients tested seropositive at baseline.

Here immunoSEQ multiplex PCR was the method, and the copy in TCRdb shows in-frame clones only, minus some. The sample holds about 93,000 clones, around 86% seen once. This CDR3 has 15 residues. Germline lookup yields CDR1 MNHEY and CDR2 SVGAGI. Between the trimmed V and J ends, which lost 7 bases and 3 bases, there was a span of 18 bases. As regards this clone: Its antigen is still unknown.

The sequenced sample was peripheral blood, obtained on day 0 of AZD1222 vaccination. This TCR was recovered from an adult in good health. This chain joins TRBV6-5 and TRBJ1-2; D call uncertain. DNA of the CDR3: TGTGCCAGCACCCCCACGGGCCAGGACTACTATGGCTACACCTTC. Its translation is CASTPTGQDYYGYTF.